This entry features one T cell receptor beta chain sequence. The data stem from a study of control samples from healthy donors and cancer patients. Between the trimmed V and J ends, which lost 5 bases and 9 bases, there was a span of 14 bases. The germline gives CDR1 SGHAT, CDR2 FQDESV (reference sequence). CDR3 length equals 13 residues. The protocol was immunoSEQ multiplex PCR, while the TCRdb copy is restricted to in-frame clones and leaves out a portion. The sample yields around 80,000 clones, roughly nine tenths seen once. This sequence was found in a man between 45 and 60 years old in good health. Specimen: blood. The chain is built from TRBV11-1 and TRBJ2-1; D perhaps matches TRBD1 (6 bases). CDR3 loop: CASSIPGQSEQFF. The CDR3 bases are TGTGCCAGCAGCATCCCAGGACAGTCTGAGCAGTTCTTC.